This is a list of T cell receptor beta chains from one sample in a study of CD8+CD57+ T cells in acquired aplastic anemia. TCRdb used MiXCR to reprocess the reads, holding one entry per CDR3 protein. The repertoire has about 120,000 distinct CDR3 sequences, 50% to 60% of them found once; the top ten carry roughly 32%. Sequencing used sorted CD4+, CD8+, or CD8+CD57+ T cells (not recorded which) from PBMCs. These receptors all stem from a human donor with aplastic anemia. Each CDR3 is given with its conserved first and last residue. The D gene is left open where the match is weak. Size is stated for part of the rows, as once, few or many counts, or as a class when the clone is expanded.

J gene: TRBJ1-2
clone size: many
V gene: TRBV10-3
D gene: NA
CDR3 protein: CATLGGRVLDGYTF
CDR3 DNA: TGTGCCACACTTGGAGGGAGGGTCCTAGATGGCTACACCTTC

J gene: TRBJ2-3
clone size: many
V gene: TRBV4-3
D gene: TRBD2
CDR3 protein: CASSQGGGLYTDTQYF
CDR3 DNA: TGCGCCAGCAGCCAAGGGGGGGGACTATACACAGATACGCAGTATTTT

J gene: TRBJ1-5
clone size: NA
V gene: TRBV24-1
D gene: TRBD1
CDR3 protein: CATSGGQGNQPQHF
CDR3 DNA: TGTGCCACCAGTGGGGGACAGGGGAATCAGCCCCAGCATTTT

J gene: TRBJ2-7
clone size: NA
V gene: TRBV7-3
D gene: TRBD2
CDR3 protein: CASITVKRGYEQYF
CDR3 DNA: TGTGCCAGCATCACGGTCAAGCGGGGTTACGAGCAGTACTTC

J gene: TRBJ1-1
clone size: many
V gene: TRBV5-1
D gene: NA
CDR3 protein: CASSFSELNTEAFF
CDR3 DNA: TGCGCCAGCAGCTTTTCAGAATTGAACACTGAAGCTTTCTTT

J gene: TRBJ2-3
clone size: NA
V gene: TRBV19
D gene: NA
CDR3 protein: CASSKGDTGTQYF
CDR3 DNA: TGTGCCAGTAGTAAGGGAGACACAGGTACGCAGTATTTT

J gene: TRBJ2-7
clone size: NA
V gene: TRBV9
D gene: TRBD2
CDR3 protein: CASSVTSGGMGYEQYF
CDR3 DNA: TGTGCCAGCAGCGTAACTAGCGGGGGAATGGGGTACGAGCAGTACTTC

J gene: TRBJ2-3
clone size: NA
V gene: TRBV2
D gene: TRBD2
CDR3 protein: CASSLGLAIADTQYF
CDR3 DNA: TGTGCCAGCAGCCTGGGACTAGCGATCGCAGATACGCAGTATTTT

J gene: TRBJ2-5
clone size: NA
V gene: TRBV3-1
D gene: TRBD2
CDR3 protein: CASSQVPGGQETQYF
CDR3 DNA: TGTGCCAGCAGCCAAGTGCCGGGAGGTCAGGAGACCCAGTACTTC

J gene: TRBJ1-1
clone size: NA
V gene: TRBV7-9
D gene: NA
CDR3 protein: CASSAGVGTEAFF
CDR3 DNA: TGTGCCAGCAGTGCGGGGGTAGGCACTGAAGCTTTCTTT

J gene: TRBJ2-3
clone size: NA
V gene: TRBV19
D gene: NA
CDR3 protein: CASRGRVGRASTDTQYF
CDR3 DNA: TGTGCCAGTAGGGGCCGCGTGGGCCGAGCTAGCACAGATACGCAGTATTTT

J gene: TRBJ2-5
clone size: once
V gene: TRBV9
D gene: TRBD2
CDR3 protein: CASSGTSGGETQYF
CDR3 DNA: TGTGCCAGCAGCGGGACTAGCGGGGGAGAGACCCAGTACTTC

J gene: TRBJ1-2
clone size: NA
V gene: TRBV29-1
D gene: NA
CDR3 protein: CSVAYNYGYTF
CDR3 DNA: TGCAGCGTAGCTTACAACTATGGCTACACCTTC

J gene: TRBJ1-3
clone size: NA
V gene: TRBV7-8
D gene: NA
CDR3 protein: CASSSSRHYGNTIYF
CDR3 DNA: TGTGCCAGCAGCTCAAGCAGGCATTATGGAAACACCATATATTTT

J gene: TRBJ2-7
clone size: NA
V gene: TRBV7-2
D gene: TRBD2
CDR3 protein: CASSPSGGGVGYF
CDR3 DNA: TGTGCCAGCAGCCCCTCCGGGGGGGGCGTTGGGTACTTC

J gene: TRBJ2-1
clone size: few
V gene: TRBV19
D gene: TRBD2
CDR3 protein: CASSTELAGYNEQFF
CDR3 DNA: TGTGCCAGTAGTACGGAACTAGCGGGGTACAATGAGCAGTTCTTC

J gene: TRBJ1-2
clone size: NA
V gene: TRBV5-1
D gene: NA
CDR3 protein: CASSLQASGDYGYTF
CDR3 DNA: TGCGCCAGCAGCTTACAGGCCTCAGGGGACTATGGCTACACCTTC

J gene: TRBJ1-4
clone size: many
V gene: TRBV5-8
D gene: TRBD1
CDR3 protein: CASSSGQGSEKLFF
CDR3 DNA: TGTGCCAGCAGCTCCGGACAGGGTAGCGAAAAACTGTTTTTT

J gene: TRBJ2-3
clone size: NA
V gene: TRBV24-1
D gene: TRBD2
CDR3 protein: CATSDSTSGTDTQYF
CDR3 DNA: TGTGCCACCAGTGATTCGACTAGCGGTACAGATACGCAGTATTTT

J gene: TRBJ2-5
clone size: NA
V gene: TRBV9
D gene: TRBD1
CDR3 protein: CASSISRGRETQYF
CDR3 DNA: TGTGCCAGCAGCATCAGCAGGGGGCGAGAGACCCAGTACTTC

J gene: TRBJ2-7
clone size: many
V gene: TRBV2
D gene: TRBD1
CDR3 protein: CATTLGQGTYEQYF
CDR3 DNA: TGTGCCACCACACTGGGACAGGGCACCTACGAGCAGTACTTC

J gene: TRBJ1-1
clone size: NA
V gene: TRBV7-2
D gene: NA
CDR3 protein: CASSETYTEAFF
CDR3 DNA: TGTGCCAGCAGCGAGACCTACACTGAAGCTTTCTTT